This T cell receptor (beta chain) is drawn from a study of CD8+ T cells in alopecia areata. The overall study: Treated patients were dosed with oral tofacitinib, taking 5 to 10 mg twice daily. Once tofacitinib had been taken for 6 to 18 months, 6 months off drug followed. Regarding the study as a whole: Scalp sequencing also captures normal skin's resident alphabeta T cells.

As regards this clone: Antigen: not known.

CDR3 length: 16 amino acids. Germline loops: CDR1 MGHRA, CDR2 YSYEKL. The V segment lost 6 bases and the J segment 2 bases; nucleotides outside the gene matches: 9. The treatment here: oral pan-JAK inhibitor, 5-10 mg twice daily. Researchers took lesional scalp punch biopsies and peripheral blood from people who were alopecia areata patients. Extracted from the samples, RNA was reverse transcribed into cDNA to serve as the sequencing template. Data came from immunoSEQ multiplex PCR; TCRdb stores just in-frame clones and leaves some out. The sample shows about 250,000 clones, roughly 63% of them seen only once.

Specimen: CD4+ T cells sorted from blood, collected around week 53, from a patient treated with tofacitinib. The sequence came from a human donor with alopecia areata. V gene TRBV4-1 combines with J gene TRBJ1-5; 8 bases map to TRBD1. CDR3 in DNA: TGCGCCAGCAGTCCCCAGGGGGCGAGGGGCAATCAGCCCCAGCATTTT. Its protein product is CASSPQGARGNQPQHF.